This T cell receptor beta chain is drawn from a study of identical twins. TCRdb reanalysed the 5' RACE reads using MiXCR and keeps one entry per CDR3 protein. The table records about 530,000 distinct CDR3 sequences, around 20% of them present only once. Trimming shortened V by 5 bases and J by 1 base, and 11 bases separated the two germline ends. The germline V gene encodes CDR1 SEHNR and CDR2 FQNEAQ (reference sequence). The CDR3 covers 15 residues. In its sample, this clonotype was seen many times. These data are also associated with another study on yellow fever vaccine responses in identical twins.

This clonotype originated in a woman aged 18-29 years in good health. Sequencing was performed on CD4+ T cells sorted from blood. The rearrangement links TRBV7-9 to TRBJ1-4, with TRBD1 as a possible D gene (5 bases). CDR3 loop: CASSPAGRTNEKLFF. The CDR3 bases are TGTGCCAGCAGCCCAGCAGGGCGAACTAATGAAAAACTGTTTTTT.